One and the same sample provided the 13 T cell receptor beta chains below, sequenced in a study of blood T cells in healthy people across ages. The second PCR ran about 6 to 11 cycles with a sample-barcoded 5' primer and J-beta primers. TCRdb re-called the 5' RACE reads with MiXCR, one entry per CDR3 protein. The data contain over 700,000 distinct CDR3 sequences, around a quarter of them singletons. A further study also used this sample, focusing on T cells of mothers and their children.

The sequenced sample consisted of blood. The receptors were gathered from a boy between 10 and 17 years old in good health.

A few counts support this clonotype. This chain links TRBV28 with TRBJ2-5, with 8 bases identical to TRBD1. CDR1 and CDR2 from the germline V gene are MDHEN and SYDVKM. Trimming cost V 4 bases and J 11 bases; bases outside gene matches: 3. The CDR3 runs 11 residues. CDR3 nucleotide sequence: TGTGCCAGCAGTTGGACAGGGAAGCAGTACTTC. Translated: CASSWTGKQYF.

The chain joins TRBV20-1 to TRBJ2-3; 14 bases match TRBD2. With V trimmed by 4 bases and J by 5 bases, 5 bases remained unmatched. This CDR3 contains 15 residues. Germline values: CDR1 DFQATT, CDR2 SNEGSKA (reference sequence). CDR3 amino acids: CSATGTSGGGDTQYF. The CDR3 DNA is TGCAGTGCTACTGGGACTAGCGGGGGCGGAGATACGCAGTATTTT.

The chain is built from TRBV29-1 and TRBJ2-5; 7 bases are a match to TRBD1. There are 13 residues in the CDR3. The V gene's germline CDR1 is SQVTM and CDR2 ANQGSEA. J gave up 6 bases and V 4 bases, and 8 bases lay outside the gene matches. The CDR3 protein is CSVGTGVGQTQYF. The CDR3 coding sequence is TGCAGCGTTGGTACAGGGGTTGGACAGACCCAGTACTTC.

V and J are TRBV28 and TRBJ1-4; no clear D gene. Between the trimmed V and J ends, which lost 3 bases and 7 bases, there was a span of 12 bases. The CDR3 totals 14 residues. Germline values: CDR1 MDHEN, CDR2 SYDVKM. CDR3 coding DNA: TGTGCCAGCAGTTTCGGGTCCGTAGGTGAAAAACTGTTTTTT. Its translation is CASSFGSVGEKLFF.

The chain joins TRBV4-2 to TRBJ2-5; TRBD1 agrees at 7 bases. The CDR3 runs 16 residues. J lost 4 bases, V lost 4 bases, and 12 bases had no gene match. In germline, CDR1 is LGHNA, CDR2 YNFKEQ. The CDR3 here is CASSPAVTRGLETQYF. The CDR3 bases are TGTGCCAGCAGCCCGGCGGTTACCAGGGGGTTAGAGACCCAGTACTTC.

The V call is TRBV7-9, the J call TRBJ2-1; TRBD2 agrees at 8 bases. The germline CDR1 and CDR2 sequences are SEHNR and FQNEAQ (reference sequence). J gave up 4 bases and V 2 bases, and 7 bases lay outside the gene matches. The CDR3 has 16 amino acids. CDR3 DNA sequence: TGTGCCAGCAGCTTATTGGAAAGCGGGAGATACAATGAGCAGTTCTTC. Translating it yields CASSLLESGRYNEQFF.

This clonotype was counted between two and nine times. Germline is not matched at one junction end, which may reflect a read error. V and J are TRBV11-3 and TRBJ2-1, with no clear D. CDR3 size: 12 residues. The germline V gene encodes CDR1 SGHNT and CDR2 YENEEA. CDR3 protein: CASSPLGTPRSF. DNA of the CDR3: TGTGCCAGCAGCCCCCTAGGTACTCCTAGATCCTTC.

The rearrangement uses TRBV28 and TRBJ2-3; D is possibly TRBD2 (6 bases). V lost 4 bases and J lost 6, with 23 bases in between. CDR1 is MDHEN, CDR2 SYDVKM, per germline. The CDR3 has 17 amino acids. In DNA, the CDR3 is TGTGCCAGCAGTTCCCCCGGGAGCACTAGACCTCAGGATACGCAGTATTTT. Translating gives CASSSPGSTRPQDTQYF.

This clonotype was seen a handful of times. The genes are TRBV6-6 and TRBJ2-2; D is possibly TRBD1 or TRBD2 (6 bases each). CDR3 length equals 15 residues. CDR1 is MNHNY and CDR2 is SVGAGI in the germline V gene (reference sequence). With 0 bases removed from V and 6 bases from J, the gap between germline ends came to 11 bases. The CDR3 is CASSYSQGGSGELFF. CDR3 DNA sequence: TGTGCCAGCAGTTACTCACAGGGAGGTTCCGGGGAGCTGTTTTTT.

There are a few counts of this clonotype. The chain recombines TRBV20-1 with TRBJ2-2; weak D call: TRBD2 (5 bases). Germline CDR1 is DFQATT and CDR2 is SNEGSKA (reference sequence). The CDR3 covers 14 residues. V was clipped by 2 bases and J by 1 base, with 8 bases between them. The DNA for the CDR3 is TGCAGTGCTAGAAACGGGGAGAACACCGGGGAGCTGTTTTTT. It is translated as CSARNGENTGELFF.

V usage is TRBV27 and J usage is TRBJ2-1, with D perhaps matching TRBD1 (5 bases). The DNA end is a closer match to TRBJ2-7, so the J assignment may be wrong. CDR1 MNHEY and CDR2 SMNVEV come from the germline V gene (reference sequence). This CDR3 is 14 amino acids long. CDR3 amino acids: CASSPQGWVYEQYF. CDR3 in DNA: TGTGCCAGCAGTCCTCAGGGTTGGGTCTACGAGCAGTACTTC.

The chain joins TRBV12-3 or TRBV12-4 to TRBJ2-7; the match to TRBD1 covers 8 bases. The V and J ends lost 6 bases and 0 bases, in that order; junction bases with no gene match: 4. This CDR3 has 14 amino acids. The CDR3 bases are TGTGCCAGCAGGACAGGGGAATTCTCCTACGAGCAGTACTTC. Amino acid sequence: CASRTGEFSYEQYF.

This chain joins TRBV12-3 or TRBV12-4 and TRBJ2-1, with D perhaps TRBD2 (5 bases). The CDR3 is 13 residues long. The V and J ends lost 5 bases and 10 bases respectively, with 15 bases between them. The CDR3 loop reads CASSPTGNVEQFF. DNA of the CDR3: TGTGCCAGCAGTCCGACCGGGAATGTGGAGCAGTTCTTC.